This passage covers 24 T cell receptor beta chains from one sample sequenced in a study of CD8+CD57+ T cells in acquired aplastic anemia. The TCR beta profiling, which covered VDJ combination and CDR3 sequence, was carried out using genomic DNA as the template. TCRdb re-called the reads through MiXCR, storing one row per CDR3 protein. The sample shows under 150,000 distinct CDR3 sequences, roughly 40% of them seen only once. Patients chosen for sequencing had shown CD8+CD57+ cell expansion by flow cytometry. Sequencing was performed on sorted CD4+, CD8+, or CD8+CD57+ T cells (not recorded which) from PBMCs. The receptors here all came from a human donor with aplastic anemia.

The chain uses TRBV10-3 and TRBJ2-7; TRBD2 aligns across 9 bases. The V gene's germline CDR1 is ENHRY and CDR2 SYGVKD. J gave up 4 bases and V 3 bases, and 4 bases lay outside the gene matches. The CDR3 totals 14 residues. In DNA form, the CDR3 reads TGTGCCATCAGTGATAGCGGGAGAGAATACGAGCAGTACGTC. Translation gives CAISDSGREYEQYV.

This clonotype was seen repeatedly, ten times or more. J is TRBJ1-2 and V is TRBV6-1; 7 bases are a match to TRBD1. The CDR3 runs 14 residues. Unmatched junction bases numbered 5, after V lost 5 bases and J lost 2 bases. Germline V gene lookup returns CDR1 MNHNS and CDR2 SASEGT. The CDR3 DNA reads TGTGCCAGCAGTATTCGACAGGGAAACTATGGCTACACCTTC. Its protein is CASSIRQGNYGYTF.

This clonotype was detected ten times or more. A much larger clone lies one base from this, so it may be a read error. This CDR3 is CVVSRKDTGELFF. The CDR3 coding sequence is TGTGTCGTCAGCCGGAAGGACACCGGGGAGCTGTTTTTT. This chain connects TRBV10-3 to TRBJ2-2, with D unresolved. The CDR3 is 13 residues long. Germline lookup yields CDR1 ENHRY and CDR2 SYGVKD.

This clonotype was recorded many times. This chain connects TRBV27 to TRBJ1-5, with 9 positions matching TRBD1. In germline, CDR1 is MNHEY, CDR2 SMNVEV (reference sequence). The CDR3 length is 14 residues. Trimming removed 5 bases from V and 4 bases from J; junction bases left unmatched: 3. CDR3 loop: CASSKDRGNQPQHF. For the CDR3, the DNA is TGTGCCAGCAGTAAGGACAGGGGAAATCAGCCCCAGCATTTT.

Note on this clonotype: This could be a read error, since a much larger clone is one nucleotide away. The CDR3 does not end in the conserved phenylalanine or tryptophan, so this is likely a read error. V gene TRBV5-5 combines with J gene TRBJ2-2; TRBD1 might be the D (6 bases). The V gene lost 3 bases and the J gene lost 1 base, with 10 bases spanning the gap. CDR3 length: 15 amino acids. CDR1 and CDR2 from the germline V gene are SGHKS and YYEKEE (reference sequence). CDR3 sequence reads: CASSWKTGNTGELFL. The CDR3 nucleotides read TGTGCCAGCAGCTGGAAGACAGGGAACACCGGGGAGCTGTTTCTT.

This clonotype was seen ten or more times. The CDR3 bases are TGTGCCAGCAGCGGTCAAGAAGGGGGCGAGCAGTACTTC. It codes for CASSGQEGGEQYF. The chain employs TRBV7-2 and TRBJ2-7, with D possibly TRBD1 on 6 matching bases. The CDR3 runs to 13 residues. V lost 5 bases to trimming and J lost 6 bases, with 14 bases between them. The germline CDR1 and CDR2 sequences are SGHTA and FQGNSA. The complete variable domain, with remaining parts taken from reference TRBV7-2 and TRBJ2-7, reads GAGVSQSPSNKVTEKGKDVELRCDPISGHTALYWYRQSLGQGLEFLIYFQGNSAPDKSGLPSDRFSAERTGGSVSTLTIQRTQQEDSAVYLCASSGQEGGEQYFGPGTRLTVT.

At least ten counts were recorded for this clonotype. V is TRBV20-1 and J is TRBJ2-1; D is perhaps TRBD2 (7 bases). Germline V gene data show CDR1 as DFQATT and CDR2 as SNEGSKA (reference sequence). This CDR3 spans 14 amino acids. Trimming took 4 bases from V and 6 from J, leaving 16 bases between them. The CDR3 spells CSANGLGGGNEQFF. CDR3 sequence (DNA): TGCAGTGCTAACGGACTAGGGGGGGGCAATGAGCAGTTCTTC.

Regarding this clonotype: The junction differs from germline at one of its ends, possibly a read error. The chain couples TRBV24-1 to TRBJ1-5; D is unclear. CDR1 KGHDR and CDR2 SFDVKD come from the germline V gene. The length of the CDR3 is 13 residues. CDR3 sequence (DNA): TGTGCCACCAGTGGAAGAAGCAATCAGCCCCAGCACTTT. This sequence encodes CATSGRSNQPQHF.

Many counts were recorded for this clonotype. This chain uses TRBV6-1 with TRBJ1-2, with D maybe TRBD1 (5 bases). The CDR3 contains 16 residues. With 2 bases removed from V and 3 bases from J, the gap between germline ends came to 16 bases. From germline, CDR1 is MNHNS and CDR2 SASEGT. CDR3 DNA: TGTGCCAGCAGTGAATTGGAGACAGCTCCATACTATGGCTACACCTTC. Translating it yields CASSELETAPYYGYTF.

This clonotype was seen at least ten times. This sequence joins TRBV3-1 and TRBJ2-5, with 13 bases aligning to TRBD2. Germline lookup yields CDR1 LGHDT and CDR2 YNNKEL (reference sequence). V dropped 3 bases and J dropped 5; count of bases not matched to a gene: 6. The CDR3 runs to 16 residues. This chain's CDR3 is CASSHRTSGGAETQYF. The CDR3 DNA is TGTGCCAGCAGCCATAGAACTAGCGGGGGGGCGGAGACCCAGTACTTC.

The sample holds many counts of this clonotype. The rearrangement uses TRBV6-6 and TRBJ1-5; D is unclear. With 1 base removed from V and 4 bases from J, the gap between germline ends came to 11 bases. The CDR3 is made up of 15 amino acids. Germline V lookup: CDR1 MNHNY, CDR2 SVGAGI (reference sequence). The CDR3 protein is CASSYLGKRNQPQHF. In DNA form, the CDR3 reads TGTGCCAGCAGTTACTTAGGGAAGAGGAATCAGCCCCAGCATTTT.

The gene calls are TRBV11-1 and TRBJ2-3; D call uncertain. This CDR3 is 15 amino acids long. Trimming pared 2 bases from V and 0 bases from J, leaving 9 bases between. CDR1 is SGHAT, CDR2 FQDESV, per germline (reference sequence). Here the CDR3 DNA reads TGTGCCAGCAGCTTACGTCTGCGGAGCACAGATACGCAGTATTTT. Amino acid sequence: CASSLRLRSTDTQYF.

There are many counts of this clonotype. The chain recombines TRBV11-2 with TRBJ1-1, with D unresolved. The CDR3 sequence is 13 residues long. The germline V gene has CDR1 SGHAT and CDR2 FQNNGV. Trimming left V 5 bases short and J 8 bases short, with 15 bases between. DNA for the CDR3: TGTGCCAGCAGCATTTACGGCGGGGTGGAAGCTTTCTTT. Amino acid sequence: CASSIYGGVEAFF.

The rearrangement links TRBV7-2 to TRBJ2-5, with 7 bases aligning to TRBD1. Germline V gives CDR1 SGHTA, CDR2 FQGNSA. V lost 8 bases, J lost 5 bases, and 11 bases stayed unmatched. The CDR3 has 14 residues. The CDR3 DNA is TGTGCCAGCCGAACGGGACAGTCGAGGGAGACCCAGTACTTC. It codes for CASRTGQSRETQYF.

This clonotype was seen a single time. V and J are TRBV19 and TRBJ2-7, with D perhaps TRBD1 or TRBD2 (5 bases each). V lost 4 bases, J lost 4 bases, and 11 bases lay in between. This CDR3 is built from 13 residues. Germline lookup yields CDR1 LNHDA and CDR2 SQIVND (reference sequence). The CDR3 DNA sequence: TGTGCCAGTAGTAATCGGGACCAGTACGAGCAGTACTTC. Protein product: CASSNRDQYEQYF.

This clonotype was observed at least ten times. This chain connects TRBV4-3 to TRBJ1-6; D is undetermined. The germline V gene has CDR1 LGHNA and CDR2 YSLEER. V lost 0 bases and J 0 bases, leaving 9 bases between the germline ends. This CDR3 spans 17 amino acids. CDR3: CASSQDLPSSYNSPLHF. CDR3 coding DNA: TGCGCCAGCAGCCAAGACCTCCCAAGCTCCTATAATTCACCCCTCCACTTT.

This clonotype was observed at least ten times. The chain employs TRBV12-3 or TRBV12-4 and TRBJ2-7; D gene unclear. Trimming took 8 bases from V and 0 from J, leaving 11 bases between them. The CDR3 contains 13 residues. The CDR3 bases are TGTGCCAGCTGGTCGGAGAGCTCCTACGAGCAGTACTTC. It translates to CASWSESSYEQYF.

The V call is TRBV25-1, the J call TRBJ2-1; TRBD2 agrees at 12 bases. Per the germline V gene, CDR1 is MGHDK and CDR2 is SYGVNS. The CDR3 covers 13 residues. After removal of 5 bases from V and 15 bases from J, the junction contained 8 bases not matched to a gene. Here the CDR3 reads CASSTQLAGGRFF. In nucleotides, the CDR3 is TGTGCCAGCAGTACCCAACTAGCGGGAGGAAGGTTCTTC.

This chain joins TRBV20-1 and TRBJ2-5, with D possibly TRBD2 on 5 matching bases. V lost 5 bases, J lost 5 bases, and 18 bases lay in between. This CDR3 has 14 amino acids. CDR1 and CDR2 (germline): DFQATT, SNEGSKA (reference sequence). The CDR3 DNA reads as TGCAGTGCTGGAACATCTAGCTTGCAGGAGACCCAGTACTTC. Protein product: CSAGTSSLQETQYF.

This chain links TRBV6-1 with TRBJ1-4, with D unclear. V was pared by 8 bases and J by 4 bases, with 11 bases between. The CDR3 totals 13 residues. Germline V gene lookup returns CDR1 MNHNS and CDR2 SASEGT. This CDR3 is CASVRALNEKLFF. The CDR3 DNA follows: TGTGCCAGCGTGAGGGCCCTTAATGAAAAACTGTTTTTT.

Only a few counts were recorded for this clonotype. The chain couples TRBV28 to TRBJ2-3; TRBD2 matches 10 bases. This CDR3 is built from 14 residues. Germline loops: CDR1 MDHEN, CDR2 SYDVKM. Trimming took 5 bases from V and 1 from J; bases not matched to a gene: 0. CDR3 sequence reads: CASSTSGGTDTQYF. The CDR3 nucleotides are TGTGCCAGCAGTACTAGCGGGGGCACAGATACGCAGTATTTT.

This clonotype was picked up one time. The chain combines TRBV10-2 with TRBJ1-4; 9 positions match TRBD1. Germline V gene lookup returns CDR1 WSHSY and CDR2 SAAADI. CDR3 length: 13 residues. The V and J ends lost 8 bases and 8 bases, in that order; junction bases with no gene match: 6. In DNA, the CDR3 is TGCGCCAGCGCCGAGGACAGGGGAGAAAAACTGTTTTTT. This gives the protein CASAEDRGEKLFF.

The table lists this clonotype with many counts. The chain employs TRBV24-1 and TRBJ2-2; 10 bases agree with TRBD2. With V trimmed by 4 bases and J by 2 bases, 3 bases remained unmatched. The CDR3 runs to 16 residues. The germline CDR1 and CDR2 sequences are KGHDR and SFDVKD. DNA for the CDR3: TGTGCCACCAGTGACCCTAGCGGGGGTAACACCGGGGAGCTGTTTTTT. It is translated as CATSDPSGGNTGELFF.

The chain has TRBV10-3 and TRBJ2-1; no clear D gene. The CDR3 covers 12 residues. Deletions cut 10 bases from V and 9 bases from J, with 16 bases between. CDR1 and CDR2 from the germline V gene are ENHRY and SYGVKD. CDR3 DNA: TGTGCCAGCAGCTACCCTCGAGGTGAGCAGTTCTTC. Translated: CASSYPRGEQFF.